This T cell receptor (beta chain) was sequenced in a study of glioma-infiltrating T cells. The CDR3 sequence is 13 residues long. CDR1 KGHDR and CDR2 SFDVKD come from the germline V gene. Trimming took 9 bases from V and 2 from J, leaving 13 bases between them. Study observations and caveats: Non-neoplastic patients had below-expected tissue-blood divergence, while all gliomas exceeded expectation.

This clonotype was recorded at least ten times. Its antigen is unidentified. The iRepertoire nested amplicon-rescue multiplex PCR amplified TCR alpha and beta CDR3s from RNA. TCRdb itself ran the multiplex PCR reads through MiXCR, one entry per CDR3 protein. The sample yields about 130,000 distinct CDR3 sequences, 20% to 25% seen once. The chain uses TRBV24-1 and TRBJ2-7; D perhaps matches TRBD2 (5 bases). This TCR derives from a human donor with low-grade glioma or glioblastoma, undergoing nonglioma brain surgery, or in good health (not recorded which). The sequenced sample was glioma tissue, nonneoplastic brain tissue, or PBMCs (not recorded which). The CDR3 coding sequence is TGTGCCACCGCGGGTTTGAACCCCTACGAGCAGTACTTC. This encodes CATAGLNPYEQYF.